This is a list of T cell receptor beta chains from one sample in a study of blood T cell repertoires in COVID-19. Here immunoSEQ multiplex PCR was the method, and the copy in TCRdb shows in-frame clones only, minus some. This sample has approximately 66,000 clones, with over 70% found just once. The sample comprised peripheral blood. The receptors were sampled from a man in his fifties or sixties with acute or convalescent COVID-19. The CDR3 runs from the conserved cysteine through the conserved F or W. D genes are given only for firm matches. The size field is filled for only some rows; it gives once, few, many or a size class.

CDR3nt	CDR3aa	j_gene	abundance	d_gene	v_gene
TGCAGCGTCGGGAGGACCCCCGGAGAGACCCAGTACTTC	CSVGRTPGETQYF	TRBJ2-5	many	TRBD2	TRBV29-1
TGTGCCAGCAGCCCTGACAGGGAGAACACCATATATTTT	CASSPDRENTIYF	TRBJ1-3	-	TRBD1	TRBV12-3/TRBV12-4
TGTGCCAGCAGCCAAGGGACTAGCGGGCGAGAGCAGTTCTTC	CASSQGTSGREQFF	TRBJ2-1	-	TRBD2	TRBV4-2
TGTGCCAGCTCCCCGGGGTGGCAGCCCCAGCATTTT	CASSPGWQPQHF	TRBJ1-5	-	-	TRBV2
TGTGCCAGCAGTCCCGGCGGGGGACCCAAGACCCAGTACTTC	CASSPGGGPKTQYF	TRBJ2-5	-	TRBD2	TRBV6-5
TGCGCCAGCAGCTTGGCAGGTTCGGATATTGGTTCACCCCTCCACTTT	CASSLAGSDIGSPLHF	TRBJ1-6	-	-	TRBV5-1
TGTGCCAGCAGTTCCCCGTCGGGTGACCGCCAGCAGTACTTC	CASSSPSGDRQQYF	TRBJ2-7	-	-	TRBV6-2/TRBV6-3
TGTGCCATCAGTGAATCGACAGGGTTTAGGACTGAAGCTTTCTTT	CAISESTGFRTEAFF	TRBJ1-1	-	TRBD1	TRBV10-3
TGCGCCAGCAGCCAAGACCGACAGGATCGAGAAGCTTTCTTT	CASSQDRQDREAFF	TRBJ1-1	few	-	TRBV4-1
TGTGCCTCGAGCAGGGCGGGAGGGGACGAGCAGTACTTC	CASSRAGGDEQYF	TRBJ2-7	-	TRBD2	TRBV10-3
TGTGCCAGCGAGGGTATCGGGGAGCTGTTTTTT	CASEGIGELFF	TRBJ2-2	-	-	TRBV6-5
TGTGCCAGCAGCCCTAAAAAGAATCGGGACAGCCCTGAAAAACTGTTTTTT	CASSPKKNRDSPEKLFF	TRBJ1-4	-	TRBD1	TRBV4-2
TGTGCCACCAGCAGAAGACAGGGCGCCGCCAAAAACATTCAGTACTTC	CATSRRQGAAKNIQYF	TRBJ2-4	many	TRBD1	TRBV15
TGTGCCAGCAGCTTACTGTCATTGGCTAGCGGGGGGGCGACCCAGTACTTC	CASSLLSLASGGATQYF	TRBJ2-5	-	TRBD2	TRBV11-2
TGTGCCACCAGCAGAGATGAGGACAATGAGCAGTTCTTC	CATSRDEDNEQFF	TRBJ2-1	-	-	TRBV15
TGTGCCAGCGTTCGACAGCTTGAAGCTTTCTTT	CASVRQLEAFF	TRBJ1-1	few	-	TRBV2
TGCAGTGCTAGTTTGGGTCTAGCGGGCTCCTACGAGCAGTACTTC	CSASLGLAGSYEQYF	TRBJ2-7	-	TRBD2	TRBV20-1
TGTGCCTGGAGTTACTGGACAGGGGAGGATCAGCCCCAGCATTTT	CAWSYWTGEDQPQHF	TRBJ1-5	-	TRBD1	TRBV30
TGCGCCAGCAGCTTGGCCGCGGGGACCGGGGGAAACACCATATATTTT	CASSLAAGTGGNTIYF	TRBJ1-3	-	-	TRBV5-1
TGCGCCAGCAGCCAAGTTCACAGGGCGACCGAAGGTGGCTACACCTTC	CASSQVHRATEGGYTF	TRBJ1-2	-	-	TRBV4-1
TGTGCCACCAGTGATTTAGGACTAGCGGGGGGTCAAGAGACCCAGTACTTC	CATSDLGLAGGQETQYF	TRBJ2-5	-	TRBD2	TRBV24-1
TGTGCCAGCAGCTTGTCCCACTGGCAAGAGACCCAGTACTTC	CASSLSHWQETQYF	TRBJ2-5	-	-	TRBV7-9
TGCAGTGCTAGTTTGGGGCCCGGGCAAAGGACAGGGGGCACAGATACGCAGTATTTT	CSASLGPGQRTGGTDTQYF	TRBJ2-3	-	TRBD1	TRBV20-1
TGTGCCAGCTCACCAGTCGGGAGGAATGAAAAACTGTTTTTT	CASSPVGRNEKLFF	TRBJ1-4	few	-	TRBV18
TGTGCCAGCAGGCCAGGGTCGGCCAAAAACATTCAGTACTTC	CASRPGSAKNIQYF	TRBJ2-4	few	-	TRBV2
TGTGCCAGCAGCCGTTCCAATGAGCAGTTCTTC	CASSRSNEQFF	TRBJ2-1	-	-	TRBV11-2
TGTGCCAGCAGCCCGTCTTTCGGGACAGGCGTACTCGAGCAGTACTTC	CASSPSFGTGVLEQYF	TRBJ2-7	-	TRBD1	TRBV7-9
TGTGCCTGGAGTGCCCGGGACAGGGAACTCCAGCCCCAGCATTTT	CAWSARDRELQPQHF	TRBJ1-5	-	TRBD1	TRBV30
TGCGCCAGCAGCTTGGCCGAGGGTCGGAACACTGAAGCTTTCTTT	CASSLAEGRNTEAFF	TRBJ1-1	few	-	TRBV5-1
TGTGCCAGCAGCTCCGACGGCGGCTACTATGGCTACACCTTC	CASSSDGGYYGYTF	TRBJ1-2	-	-	TRBV7-2
TGTGCCAGCAGCTTACGGACAGGGGGGGACGGGATCGTAGGAAACACCATATATTTT	CASSLRTGGDGIVGNTIYF	TRBJ1-3	-	TRBD1	TRBV11-2
TGCGCCAGCAGCTGGACGCGGGCAAACTCCGGGGAGCTGTTTTTT	CASSWTRANSGELFF	TRBJ2-2	-	-	TRBV5-1
TGCGCCAGCAGCTTAGGACTAGCGGGGGACACCGGGGAGCTGTTTTTT	CASSLGLAGDTGELFF	TRBJ2-2	-	TRBD2	TRBV5-1
TGTGCCAGCAGAGGGGGCGGCAATCAGCCCCAGCATTTT	CASRGGGNQPQHF	TRBJ1-5	once	TRBD1	TRBV12-3/TRBV12-4
TGTGCCAGCAGTGAGGGGGACAGGGCCTACAATGAGCAGTTCTTC	CASSEGDRAYNEQFF	TRBJ2-1	-	TRBD1	TRBV6-1
TGTGCCAGCAGCCAAGTCGGCGGGGAATACAATGAGCAGTTCTTC	CASSQVGGEYNEQFF	TRBJ2-1	-	-	TRBV4-2
TGTGCCAGCTCACCCGAATCCTGGGACAGTAACTATGGCTACACCTTC	CASSPESWDSNYGYTF	TRBJ1-2	few	TRBD1	TRBV18
TGTGCCAGCAGCCCGGGGTATGGCTACACCTTC	CASSPGYGYTF	TRBJ1-2	-	-	TRBV11-2
TGTGCCAGCAGTTCCCAGGAGGGGACTGAAGCTTTCTTT	CASSSQEGTEAFF	TRBJ1-1	-	-	TRBV6-6
TGTGCCAGCTCATCGAGACAGCTAAGTACCGGGGAGCTGTTTTTT	CASSSRQLSTGELFF	TRBJ2-2	-	-	TRBV18
TGTGCCAGCAGTGAAGGGATTGGGAGGCAGCCCCAGCATTTT	CASSEGIGRQPQHF	TRBJ1-5	-	-	TRBV6-1
TGTGCCAGCAGCCCTAGGAACACCGGGGAGCTGTTTTTT	CASSPRNTGELFF	TRBJ2-2	-	-	TRBV7-2